This T cell receptor (beta chain) was sequenced for a study of T cells after yellow fever vaccination. TCRdb redid the calling of the 5' RACE reads with MiXCR, one entry per CDR3 protein. Of approximately 70,000 distinct CDR3 sequences in the sample, about 6.5% were seen once. This clonotype was counted ten times or more. V was trimmed by 5 bases and J by 1 base, leaving 11 bases between them. Germline CDR1 is LGHNA and CDR2 is YSLEER. The CDR3 is 14 amino acids. The chain joins TRBV4-3 to TRBJ1-1; TRBD1 might be the D (5 bases). The material sequenced was CD8+ T cells sorted from PBMCs, taken about 49 days after the first yellow fever vaccination. The receptor comes from a man younger than 35 who received the YFV17D yellow fever vaccine. The CDR3: CASSSDSSNTEAFF. The CDR3 DNA is TGCGCCAGCAGCTCCGACAGCTCGAACACTGAAGCTTTCTTT.